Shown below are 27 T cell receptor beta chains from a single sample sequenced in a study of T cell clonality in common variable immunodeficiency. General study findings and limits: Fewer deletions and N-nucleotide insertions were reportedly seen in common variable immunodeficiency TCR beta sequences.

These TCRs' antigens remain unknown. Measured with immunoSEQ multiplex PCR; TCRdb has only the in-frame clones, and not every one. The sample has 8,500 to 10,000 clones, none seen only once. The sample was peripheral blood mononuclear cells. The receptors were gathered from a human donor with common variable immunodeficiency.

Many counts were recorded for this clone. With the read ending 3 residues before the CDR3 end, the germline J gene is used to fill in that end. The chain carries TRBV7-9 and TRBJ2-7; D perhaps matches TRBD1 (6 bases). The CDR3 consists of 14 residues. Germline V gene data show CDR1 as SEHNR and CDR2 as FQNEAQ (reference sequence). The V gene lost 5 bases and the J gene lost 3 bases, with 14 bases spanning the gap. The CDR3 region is CASSPQQGGYEQYF. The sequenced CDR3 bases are TGTGCCAGCAGCCCCCAACAGGGCGGCTACGAG.

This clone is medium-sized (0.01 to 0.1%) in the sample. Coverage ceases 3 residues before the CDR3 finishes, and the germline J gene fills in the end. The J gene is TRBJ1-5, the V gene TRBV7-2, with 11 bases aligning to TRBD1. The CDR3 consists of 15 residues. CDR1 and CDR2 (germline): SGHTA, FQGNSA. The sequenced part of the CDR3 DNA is TGTGCCAGCAGCAAACGGACAGGGGGCGGGCAACCC. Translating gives CASSKRTGGGQP. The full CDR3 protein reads CASSKRTGGGQPQHF.

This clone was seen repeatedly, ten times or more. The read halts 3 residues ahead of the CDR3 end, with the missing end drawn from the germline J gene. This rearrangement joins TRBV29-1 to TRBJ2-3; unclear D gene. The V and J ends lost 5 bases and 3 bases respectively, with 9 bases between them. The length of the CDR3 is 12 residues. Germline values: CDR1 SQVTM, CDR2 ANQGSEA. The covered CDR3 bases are TGCAGCGTTCGGGTTACGACAGATACG. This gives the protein CSVRVTTDT. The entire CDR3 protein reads CSVRVTTDTQYF.

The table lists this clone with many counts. CDR3 residues: CASKDDGANYEQYF. CDR3 bases read: TGTGCCAGCAAAGACGACGGAGCGAACTACGAG. The chain is built from TRBV2 and TRBJ2-7, with D hard to call. The read ends 3 residues shy of where the CDR3 ends; the end is completed using the germline J gene. V lost 7 bases and J 3 bases, leaving 16 bases between the germline ends. CDR1 SNHLY and CDR2 FYNNEI come from the germline V gene. The CDR3 covers 14 residues.

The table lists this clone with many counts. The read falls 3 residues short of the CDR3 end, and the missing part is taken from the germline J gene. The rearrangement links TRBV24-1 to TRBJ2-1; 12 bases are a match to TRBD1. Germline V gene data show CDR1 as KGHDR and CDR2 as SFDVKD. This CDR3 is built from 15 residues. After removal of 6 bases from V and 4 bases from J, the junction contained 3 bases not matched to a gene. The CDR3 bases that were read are TGTGCCACCAGTCCGGGACAGGGGGCTTACAATGAG. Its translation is CATSPGQGAYNE. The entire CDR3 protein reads CATSPGQGAYNEQFF.

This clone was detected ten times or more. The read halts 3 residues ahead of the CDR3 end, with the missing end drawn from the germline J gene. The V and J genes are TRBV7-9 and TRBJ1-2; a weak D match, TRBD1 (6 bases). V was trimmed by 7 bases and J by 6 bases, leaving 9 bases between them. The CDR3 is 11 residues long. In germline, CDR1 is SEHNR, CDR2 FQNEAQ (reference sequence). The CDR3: CASNRVDGYTF. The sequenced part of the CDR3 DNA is TGTGCCAGCAACAGGGTCGATGGC.

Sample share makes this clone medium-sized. The CDR3 region is CSAIYRVEAFF. The CDR3 bases that were read are TGCAGTGCTATATACAGGGTTGAA. The V gene is TRBV20-1, the J gene TRBJ1-1; TRBD1 is a possible D gene (6 bases). Sequencing ends 3 residues short of the CDR3 end; the germline J gene provides the rest. The CDR3 is 11 amino acids. The germline V gene has CDR1 DFQATT and CDR2 SNEGSKA (reference sequence). The V and J ends lost 4 bases and 7 bases respectively, with 10 bases between them.

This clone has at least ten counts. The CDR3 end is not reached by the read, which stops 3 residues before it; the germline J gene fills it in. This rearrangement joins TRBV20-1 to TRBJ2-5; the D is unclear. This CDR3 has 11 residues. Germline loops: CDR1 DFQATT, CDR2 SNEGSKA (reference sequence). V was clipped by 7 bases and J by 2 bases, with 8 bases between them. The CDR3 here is CSVFRQETQYF. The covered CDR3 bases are TGCAGTGTGTTCCGTCAAGAGACC.

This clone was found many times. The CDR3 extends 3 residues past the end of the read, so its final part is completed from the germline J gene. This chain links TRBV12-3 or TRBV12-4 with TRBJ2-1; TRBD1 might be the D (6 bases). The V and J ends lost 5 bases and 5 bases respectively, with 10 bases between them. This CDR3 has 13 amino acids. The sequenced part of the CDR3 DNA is TGTGCCAGCAGTAGGGACACTAACAATGAG. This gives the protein CASSRDTNNE. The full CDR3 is CASSRDTNNEQFF.

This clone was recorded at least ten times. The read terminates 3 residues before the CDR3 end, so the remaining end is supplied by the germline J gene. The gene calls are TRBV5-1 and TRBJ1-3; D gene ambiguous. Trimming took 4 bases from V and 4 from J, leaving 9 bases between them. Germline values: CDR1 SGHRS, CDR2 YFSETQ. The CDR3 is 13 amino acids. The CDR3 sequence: CASSPLSGNTIYF. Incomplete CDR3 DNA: TGCGCCAGCAGCCCTCTTTCGGGAAACACC.

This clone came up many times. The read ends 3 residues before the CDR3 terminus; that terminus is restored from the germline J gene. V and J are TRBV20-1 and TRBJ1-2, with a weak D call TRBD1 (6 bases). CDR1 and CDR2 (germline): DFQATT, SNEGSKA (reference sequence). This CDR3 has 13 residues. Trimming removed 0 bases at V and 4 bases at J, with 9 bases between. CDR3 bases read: TGCAGTGCTAGAGATCTAGGGGGCTATGGC. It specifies CSARDLGGYG. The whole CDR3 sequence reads CSARDLGGYGYTF.

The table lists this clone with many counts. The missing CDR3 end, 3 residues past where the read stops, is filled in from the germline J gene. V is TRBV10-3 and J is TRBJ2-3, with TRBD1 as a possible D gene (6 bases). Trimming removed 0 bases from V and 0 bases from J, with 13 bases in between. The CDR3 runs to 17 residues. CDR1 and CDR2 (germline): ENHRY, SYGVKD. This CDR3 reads CAISESGHKPSTDTQYF. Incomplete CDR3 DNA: TGTGCCATCAGTGAGTCGGGACATAAGCCTAGCACAGATACG.

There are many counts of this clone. CDR3 DNA (partial): TGCAGCGTGGGACAATGGGACAATGAG. It codes for CSVGQWDNE. From start to end, the CDR3 is CSVGQWDNEQFF. V usage is TRBV29-1 and J usage is TRBJ2-1, with D tentatively TRBD1 (6 bases). The CDR3 is cut off 3 residues early in the read; its end comes from the germline J gene. Trimming removed 6 bases from V and 5 bases from J, with 11 bases in between. The CDR3 loop spans 12 amino acids. The germline CDR1 and CDR2 sequences are SQVTM and ANQGSEA.

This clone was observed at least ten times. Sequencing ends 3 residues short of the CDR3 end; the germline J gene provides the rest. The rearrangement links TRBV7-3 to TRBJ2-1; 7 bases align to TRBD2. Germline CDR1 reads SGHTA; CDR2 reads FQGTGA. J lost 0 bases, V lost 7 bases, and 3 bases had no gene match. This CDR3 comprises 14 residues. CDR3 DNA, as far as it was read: TGTGCCAGCAAGGCTAGCGGCTCCTACAATGAG. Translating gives CASKASGSYNE. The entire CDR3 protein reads CASKASGSYNEQFF.

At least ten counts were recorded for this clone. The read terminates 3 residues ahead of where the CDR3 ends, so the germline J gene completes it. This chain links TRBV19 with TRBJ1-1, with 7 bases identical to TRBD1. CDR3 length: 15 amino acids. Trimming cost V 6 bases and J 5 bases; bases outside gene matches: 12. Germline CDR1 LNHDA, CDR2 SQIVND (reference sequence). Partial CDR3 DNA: TGTGCCAGTAGAACCGGGCAGGGGGTGGATACTGAA. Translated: CASRTGQGVDTE. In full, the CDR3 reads CASRTGQGVDTEAFF.

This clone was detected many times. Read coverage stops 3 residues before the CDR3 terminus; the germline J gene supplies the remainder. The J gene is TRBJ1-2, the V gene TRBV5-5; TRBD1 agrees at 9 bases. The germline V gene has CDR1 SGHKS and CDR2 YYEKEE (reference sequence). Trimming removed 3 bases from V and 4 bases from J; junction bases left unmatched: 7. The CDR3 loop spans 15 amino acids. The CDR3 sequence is CASSWGDRAGYGYTF. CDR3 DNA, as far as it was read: TGTGCCAGCAGCTGGGGGGACAGGGCCGGCTATGGC.

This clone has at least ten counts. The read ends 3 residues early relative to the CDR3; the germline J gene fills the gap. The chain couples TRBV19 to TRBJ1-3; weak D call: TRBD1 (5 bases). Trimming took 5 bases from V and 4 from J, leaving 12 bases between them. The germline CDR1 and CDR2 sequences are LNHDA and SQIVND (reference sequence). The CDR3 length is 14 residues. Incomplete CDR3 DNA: TGTGCCAGTAGTCCCGGGACTGCGGGAAACACC. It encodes CASSPGTAGNT. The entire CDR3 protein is CASSPGTAGNTIYF.

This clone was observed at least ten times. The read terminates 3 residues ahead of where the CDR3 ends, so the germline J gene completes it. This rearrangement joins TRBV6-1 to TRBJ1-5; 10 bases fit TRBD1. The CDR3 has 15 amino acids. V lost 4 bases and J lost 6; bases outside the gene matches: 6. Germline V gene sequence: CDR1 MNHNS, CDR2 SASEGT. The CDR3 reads CASSADRGQTQPQHF. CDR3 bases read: TGTGCCAGCAGTGCAGACAGGGGGCAGACTCAGCCC.

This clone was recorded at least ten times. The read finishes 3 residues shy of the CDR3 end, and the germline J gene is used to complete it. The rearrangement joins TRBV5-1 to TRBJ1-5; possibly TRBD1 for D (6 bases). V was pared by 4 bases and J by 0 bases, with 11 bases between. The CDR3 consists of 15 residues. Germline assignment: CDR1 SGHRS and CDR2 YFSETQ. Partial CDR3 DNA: TGCGCCAGCAGCATAGGACAGACTAGCAATCAGCCC. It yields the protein CASSIGQTSNQP. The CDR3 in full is CASSIGQTSNQPQHF.

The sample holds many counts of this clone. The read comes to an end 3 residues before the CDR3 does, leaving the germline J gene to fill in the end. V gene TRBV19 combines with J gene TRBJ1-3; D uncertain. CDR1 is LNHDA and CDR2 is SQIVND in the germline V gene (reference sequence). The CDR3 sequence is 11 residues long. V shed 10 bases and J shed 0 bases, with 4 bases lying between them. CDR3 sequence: CATVSGNTIYF. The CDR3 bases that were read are TGTGCCACGGTCTCTGGAAACACC.

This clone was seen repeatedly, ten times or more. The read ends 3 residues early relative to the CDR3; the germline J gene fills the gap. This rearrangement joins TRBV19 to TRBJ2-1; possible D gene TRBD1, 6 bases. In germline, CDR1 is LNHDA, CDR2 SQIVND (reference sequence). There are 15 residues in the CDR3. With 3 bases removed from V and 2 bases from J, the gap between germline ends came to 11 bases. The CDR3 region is CASSMQDSTYNEQFF. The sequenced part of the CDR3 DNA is TGTGCCAGTAGTATGCAGGACAGCACCTACAATGAG.

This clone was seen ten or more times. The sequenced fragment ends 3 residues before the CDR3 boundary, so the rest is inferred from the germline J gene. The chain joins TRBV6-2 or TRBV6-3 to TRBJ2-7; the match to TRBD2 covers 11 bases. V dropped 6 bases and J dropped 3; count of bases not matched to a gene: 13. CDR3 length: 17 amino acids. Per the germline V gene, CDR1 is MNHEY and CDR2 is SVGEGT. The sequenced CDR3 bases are TGTGCCAGCAGCGATCGGGGGGGGACTAGCGGTTTCTACGAG. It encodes CASSDRGGTSGFYE. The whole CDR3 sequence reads CASSDRGGTSGFYEQYF.

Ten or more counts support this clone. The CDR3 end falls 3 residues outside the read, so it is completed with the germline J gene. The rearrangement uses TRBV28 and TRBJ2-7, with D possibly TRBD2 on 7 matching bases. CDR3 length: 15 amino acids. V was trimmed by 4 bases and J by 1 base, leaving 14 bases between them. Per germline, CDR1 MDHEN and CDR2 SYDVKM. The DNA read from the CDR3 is TGTGCCAGCAGTTCCGGCGGGGGCAGTTCCTACGAG. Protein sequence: CASSSGGGSSYE. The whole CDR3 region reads CASSSGGGSSYEQYF.

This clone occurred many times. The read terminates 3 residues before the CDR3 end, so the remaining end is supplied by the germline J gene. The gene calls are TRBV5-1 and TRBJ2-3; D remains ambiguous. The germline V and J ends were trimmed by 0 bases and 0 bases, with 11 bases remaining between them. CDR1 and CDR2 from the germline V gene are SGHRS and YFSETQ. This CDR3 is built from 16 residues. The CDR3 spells CASSLDATSSTDTQYF. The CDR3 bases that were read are TGCGCCAGCAGCTTGGACGCCACTTCTAGCACAGATACG.

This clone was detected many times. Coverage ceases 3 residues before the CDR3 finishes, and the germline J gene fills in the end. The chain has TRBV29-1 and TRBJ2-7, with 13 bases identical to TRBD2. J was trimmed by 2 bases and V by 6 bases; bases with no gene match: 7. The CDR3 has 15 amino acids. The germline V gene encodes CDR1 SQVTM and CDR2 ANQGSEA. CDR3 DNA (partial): TGCAGCGTGAGGACTAGCGGGAGTTTGACCTACGAG. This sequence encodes CSVRTSGSLTYE. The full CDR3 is CSVRTSGSLTYEQYF.

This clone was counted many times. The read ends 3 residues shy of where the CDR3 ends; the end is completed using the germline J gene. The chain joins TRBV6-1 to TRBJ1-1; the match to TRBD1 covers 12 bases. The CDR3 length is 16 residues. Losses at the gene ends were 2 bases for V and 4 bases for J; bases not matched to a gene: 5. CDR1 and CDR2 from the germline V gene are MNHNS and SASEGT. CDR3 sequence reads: CASSEPGQGASTEAFF. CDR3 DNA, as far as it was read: TGTGCCAGCAGTGAACCGGGACAGGGGGCAAGCACTGAA.

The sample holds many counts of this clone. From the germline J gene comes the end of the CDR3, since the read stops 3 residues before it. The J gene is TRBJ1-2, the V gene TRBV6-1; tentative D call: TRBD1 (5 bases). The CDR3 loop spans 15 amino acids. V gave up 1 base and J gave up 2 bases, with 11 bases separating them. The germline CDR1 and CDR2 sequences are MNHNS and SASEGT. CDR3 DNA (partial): TGTGCCAGCAGTGAAGGAGCAGGGAACAACTATGGC. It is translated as CASSEGAGNNYG. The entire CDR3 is CASSEGAGNNYGYTF.